These 16 T cell receptor beta chains share one sample of origin, sequenced in a study of early T cells in non-severe SARS-CoV-2 infection. TCRdb itself ran the 5' RACE reads through MiXCR, one entry per CDR3 protein. The sample records tens of thousands of distinct CDR3 sequences, around 6.6% being singletons. The source was whole blood, collected at baseline. The receptors were gathered from an adult who was a healthcare worker with PCR-confirmed SARS-CoV-2 infection or an uninfected control (not recorded which).

This clonotype was seen many times. The J gene is TRBJ1-2, the V gene TRBV18; maybe TRBD1 (5 bases). Trimming removed 1 base at V and 6 bases at J, with 15 bases between. The CDR3 is 15 residues long. The V gene's germline CDR1 is KGHSH and CDR2 LQKENI. The CDR3: CASSPRAHGGDGYTF. CDR3 DNA: TGTGCCAGCTCACCACGTGCCCACGGGGGTGATGGCTACACCTTC.

This clonotype has just a few counts. This chain connects TRBV6-1 to TRBJ2-5; weak D call: TRBD2 (6 bases). The CDR3 loop spans 13 amino acids. V was cut by 6 bases and J by 4 bases, with 12 bases left in between. Germline V lookup: CDR1 MNHNS, CDR2 SASEGT. The DNA for the CDR3 is TGTGCCAGCAGGAGGAACGGGGGAGAGACCCAGTACTTC. Protein: CASRRNGGETQYF.

This clonotype was counted many times. The rearrangement links TRBV4-2 to TRBJ2-3; 8 bases line up with TRBD2. Per germline, CDR1 LGHNA and CDR2 YNFKEQ. V gave up 1 base and J gave up 3 bases; unmatched junction bases: 9. This CDR3 has 17 amino acids. The CDR3 DNA is TGTGCCAGCAGCCAAGTAAAACGGGGGGGTATAACAGATACGCAGTATTTT. Translating it yields CASSQVKRGGITDTQYF.

The chain has TRBV13 and TRBJ2-3, with D maybe TRBD1 (5 bases). V lost 5 bases and J lost 4, with 13 bases in between. Germline V gene lookup returns CDR1 PRHDT and CDR2 FYEKMQ (reference sequence). The CDR3 loop spans 14 amino acids. The CDR3 region is CASSRREGADTQYF. CDR3 nucleotides: TGTGCCAGCAGCCGAAGGGAAGGGGCAGATACGCAGTATTTT.

This chain connects TRBV12-3 or TRBV12-4 to TRBJ2-3, with 11 bases lining up with TRBD1. The CDR3 extends over 14 amino acids. J lost 6 bases, V lost 6 bases, and 5 bases had no gene match. The chain's CDR3 is CASRWDRGADTQYF. As DNA, the CDR3 is TGTGCCAGCAGATGGGACAGGGGGGCCGATACGCAGTATTTT.

This clonotype was observed many times. This chain links TRBV24-1 with TRBJ2-3; 10 positions match TRBD2. CDR3 size: 15 residues. Germline trimming cut 4 bases from V and 7 bases from J; bases unmatched to any gene: 7. The germline V gene has CDR1 KGHDR and CDR2 SFDVKD. The CDR3 here is CATSEGSGGLNTQYF. CDR3 DNA: TGTGCCACCAGTGAGGGTAGCGGGGGGCTGAATACGCAGTATTTT.

This clonotype was recorded at least ten times. The V call is TRBV12-3 or TRBV12-4, the J call TRBJ2-3, with TRBD2 matching over 8 bases. The CDR3 spans 18 residues. V was pared by 5 bases and J by 4 bases, with 17 bases of the junction left unmatched. The CDR3 is CASSPFLGVAGGSDTQYF. CDR3 nucleotides: TGTGCCAGCAGTCCCTTTCTGGGTGTGGCGGGGGGATCAGATACGCAGTATTTT.

This chain uses TRBV24-1 with TRBJ1-1; D gene ambiguous. The CDR3 spans 12 residues. Germline CDR1 is KGHDR and CDR2 is SFDVKD. Trimming left V 2 bases short and J 10 bases short, with 10 bases between. The CDR3 coding sequence is TGTGCCACCAGTGATTCAACCCTAAGAGCTTTCTTT. Translating it yields CATSDSTLRAFF.

This clonotype was seen a handful of times. V and J are TRBV20-1 and TRBJ1-2; D might be TRBD1 (5 bases). The germline V gene has CDR1 DFQATT and CDR2 SNEGSKA (reference sequence). CDR3 length: 17 amino acids. V was shortened by 3 bases and J by 4 bases, with 24 bases between the two germline ends. CDR3 DNA: TGCAGTGCTAGGCAAGGGGAGGCCCCATTGAACCGCTATGGCTACACCTTC. It yields the protein CSARQGEAPLNRYGYTF.

The gene calls are TRBV7-2 and TRBJ2-5; unclear D gene. This CDR3 spans 13 amino acids. V was pared by 4 bases and J by 7 bases, with 13 bases between. Germline CDR1 reads SGHTA; CDR2 reads FQGNSA. The CDR3 loop reads CASSSPLVVTQYF. In DNA form, the CDR3 reads TGTGCCAGCAGCTCCCCCTTAGTCGTGACCCAGTACTTC.

This chain uses TRBV6-2 or TRBV6-3 with TRBJ1-2, with D perhaps matching TRBD1 (5 bases). Trimming removed 7 bases from V and 8 bases from J, with 20 bases in between. CDR3 length: 14 amino acids. Per germline, CDR1 MNHEY and CDR2 SVGEGT. For the CDR3, the DNA is TGTGCCAGCATTAAGGACGGGCAGGGCGGCGGCTACACCTTC. Translation: CASIKDGQGGGYTF.

This rearrangement joins TRBV7-6 to TRBJ2-2; 10 bases line up with TRBD1. The V gene end was trimmed by 0 bases and the J gene end by 3 bases; junction bases not matched to a gene: 10. The CDR3 has 19 residues. Looked up from germline, CDR1 is SGHVS and CDR2 is FNYEAQ. This CDR3 is CASSLASLLTGGYTGELFF. DNA of the CDR3: TGTGCCAGCAGCTTAGCCTCGCTCTTGACAGGGGGCTACACCGGGGAGCTGTTTTTT.

The gene calls are TRBV20-1 and TRBJ2-7; tentative D call: TRBD2 (6 bases). This CDR3 spans 16 amino acids. V gave up 6 bases and J gave up 0 bases, with 21 bases separating them. Germline V gene data show CDR1 as DFQATT and CDR2 as SNEGSKA (reference sequence). The CDR3: CSAKSMRGLSSYEQYF. The CDR3 coding sequence is TGCAGTGCCAAATCTATGCGGGGCTTAAGCTCCTACGAGCAGTACTTC.

This clonotype occurred a few times. This rearrangement joins TRBV29-1 to TRBJ2-7; 9 bases match TRBD2. This CDR3 has 15 residues. Looked up from germline, CDR1 is SQVTM and CDR2 is ANQGSEA. Trimming cost V 6 bases and J 6 bases; bases outside gene matches: 15. In DNA, the CDR3 is TGCAGCGTCGCCAACGGAGGCGGGGGGGCCTTCGAGCAGTACTTC. It codes for CSVANGGGGAFEQYF.

This clonotype was seen many times. This sequence joins TRBV6-4 and TRBJ1-6; D is unresolved. V dropped 5 bases and J dropped 7 bases, with 9 bases sitting between them. The length of the CDR3 is 13 residues. Germline V gene lookup returns CDR1 MRHNA and CDR2 SNTAGT. CDR3 loop: CASSREINSPLHF. The CDR3, as DNA: TGTGCCAGCAGTAGGGAGATCAATTCACCCCTCCACTTT.

This clonotype came up many times. The rearrangement links TRBV6-1 to TRBJ1-5, with D unresolved. The CDR3 length is 12 residues. V dropped 5 bases and J dropped 2 bases, with 4 bases sitting between them. Germline-derived CDR1 and CDR2 are MNHNS and SASEGT. The CDR3 nucleotides read TGTGCCAGCAGTCTTGGCAATCAGCCCCAGCATTTT. Translated, it gives CASSLGNQPQHF.